This T cell receptor beta chain was sequenced for a study of T cell responses to AZD1222 COVID-19 vaccine. Study-wide background: The analysis combined second doses at about 4 or about 12 weeks.

The study, taken as a whole, reports: The donors showed a predominance of white British ancestry and of females, with possible underestimation of clonal diversity.

This clone was counted a single time. No antigen is known for it. The CDR3 is 17 amino acids. The V gene end was trimmed by 0 bases and the J gene end by 4 bases; junction bases not matched to a gene: 7. The V gene's germline CDR1 is ENHRY and CDR2 SYGVKD. Repertoires were generated with immunoSEQ multiplex PCR, while TCRdb's copy carries only in-frame clones and drops some. The sample includes 200,000 or so clones, roughly 93% of them seen just once. This clonotype originated in an adult in good health. Specimen: peripheral blood, collected on day 0 of AZD1222 vaccination. The chain joins TRBV10-3 to TRBJ2-1, with 9 bases identical to TRBD2. Here the CDR3 reads CAISESQAGGMYNEQFF. In DNA form, the CDR3 reads TGTGCCATCAGTGAGTCCCAGGCGGGAGGGATGTACAATGAGCAGTTCTTC.